These 2 T cell receptor beta chains were sequenced from one sample in a study of shared clonotypes between healthy human individuals. The protocol was immunoSEQ multiplex PCR, while the TCRdb copy is restricted to in-frame clones and leaves out a portion. The data contain 2 million to 2.5 million clones, 90% to 95% of them singletons. Sample: naive CD4+ T cells from PBMCs. Subset of the sample: CD45RA+ positively selected. The receptors were gathered from a young man in good health. Some clones in this sample may be carry-over from other donors' samples.

V and J are TRBV27 and TRBJ2-5; possible D gene TRBD1, 5 bases. CDR1 and CDR2 (germline): MNHEY, SMNVEV (reference sequence). The CDR3 spans 13 residues. V was pared by 6 bases and J by 7 bases, with 15 bases between. CDR3 region: CASRAAGYLTQYF. The CDR3 DNA follows: TGTGCCAGCAGGGCCGCAGGGTATTTGACCCAGTACTTC.

The chain combines TRBV29-1 with TRBJ2-6; perhaps D is TRBD1 or TRBD2 (5 bases each). CDR1 and CDR2 from the germline V gene are SQVTM and ANQGSEA. This CDR3 has 19 amino acids. V gave up 0 bases and J gave up 0 bases, with 18 bases separating them. The CDR3 DNA reads as TGCAGCGTTGAAGATAATCGGTCGGGACGGACCTCTGGGGCCAACGTCCTGACTTTC. Translating gives CSVEDNRSGRTSGANVLTF.